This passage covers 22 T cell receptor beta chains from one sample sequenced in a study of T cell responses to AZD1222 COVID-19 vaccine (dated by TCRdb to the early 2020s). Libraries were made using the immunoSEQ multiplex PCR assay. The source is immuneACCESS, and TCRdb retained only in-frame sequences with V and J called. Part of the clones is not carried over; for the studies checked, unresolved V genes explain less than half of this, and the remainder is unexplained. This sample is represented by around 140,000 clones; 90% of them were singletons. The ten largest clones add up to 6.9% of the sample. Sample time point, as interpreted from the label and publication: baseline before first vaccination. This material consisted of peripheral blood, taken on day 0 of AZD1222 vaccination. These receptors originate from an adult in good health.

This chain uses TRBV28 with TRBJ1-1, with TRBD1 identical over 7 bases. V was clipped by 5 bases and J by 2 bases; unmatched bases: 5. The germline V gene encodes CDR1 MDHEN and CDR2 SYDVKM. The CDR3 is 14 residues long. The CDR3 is CASSEGALNTEAFF. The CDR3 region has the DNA TGTGCCAGCAGTGAGGGGGCCCTAAACACTGAAGCTTTCTTT.

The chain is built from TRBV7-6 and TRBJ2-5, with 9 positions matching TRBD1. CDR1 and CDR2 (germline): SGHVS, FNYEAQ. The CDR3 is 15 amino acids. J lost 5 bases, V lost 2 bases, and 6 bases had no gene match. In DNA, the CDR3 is TGTGCCAGCAGCTTACGGACAGGGGAGATCGAGACCCAGTACTTC. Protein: CASSLRTGEIETQYF.

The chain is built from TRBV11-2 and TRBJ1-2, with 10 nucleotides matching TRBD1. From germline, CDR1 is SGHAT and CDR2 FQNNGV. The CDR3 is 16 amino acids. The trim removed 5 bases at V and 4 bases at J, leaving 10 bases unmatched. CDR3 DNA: TGTGCCAGCAGCCCCAGCATGACAGGGGGCATCTATGGCTACACCTTC. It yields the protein CASSPSMTGGIYGYTF.

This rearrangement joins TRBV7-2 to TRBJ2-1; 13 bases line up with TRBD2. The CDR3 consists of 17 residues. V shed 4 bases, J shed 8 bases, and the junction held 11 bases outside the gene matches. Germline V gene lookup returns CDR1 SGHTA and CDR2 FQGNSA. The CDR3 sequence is CASSSQPGLAGVYEQFF. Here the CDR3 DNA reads TGTGCCAGCAGCTCACAGCCCGGACTAGCGGGGGTCTATGAGCAGTTCTTC.

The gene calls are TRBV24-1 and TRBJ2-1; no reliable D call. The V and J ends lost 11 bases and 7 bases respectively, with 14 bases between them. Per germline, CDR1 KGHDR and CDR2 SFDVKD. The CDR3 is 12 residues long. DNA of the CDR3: TGTGCCATCCCTCGTCACGCAAATGAGCAGTTCTTC. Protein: CAIPRHANEQFF.

Here the CDR3 reads CASSPLAQETQYF. The CDR3 DNA sequence: TGTGCCAGCAGTCCGCTAGCGCAAGAGACCCAGTACTTC. This chain links TRBV6-5 with TRBJ2-5; D may be TRBD2 (6 bases). The CDR3 totals 13 residues. V was cut by 5 bases and J by 2 bases, with 9 bases left in between. Germline V lookup: CDR1 MNHEY, CDR2 SVGAGI.

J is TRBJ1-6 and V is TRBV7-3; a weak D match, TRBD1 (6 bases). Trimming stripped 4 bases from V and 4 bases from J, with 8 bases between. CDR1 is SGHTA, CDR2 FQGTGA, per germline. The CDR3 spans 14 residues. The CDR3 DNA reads TGTGCCAGCAGCTCAGGACAGTATAATTCACCCCTCCACTTT. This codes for CASSSGQYNSPLHF.

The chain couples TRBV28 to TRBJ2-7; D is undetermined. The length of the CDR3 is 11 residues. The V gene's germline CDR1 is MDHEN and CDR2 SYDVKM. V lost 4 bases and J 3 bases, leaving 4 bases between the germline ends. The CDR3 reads CASSSGYEQYF. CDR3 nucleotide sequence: TGTGCCAGCAGTTCAGGCTACGAGCAGTACTTC.

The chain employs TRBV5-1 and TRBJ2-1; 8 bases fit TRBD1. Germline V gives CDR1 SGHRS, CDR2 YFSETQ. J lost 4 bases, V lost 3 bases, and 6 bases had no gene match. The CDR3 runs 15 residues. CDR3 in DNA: TGCGCCAGCAGCTGGGGACAGGCGAATTACAATGAGCAGTTCTTC. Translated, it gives CASSWGQANYNEQFF. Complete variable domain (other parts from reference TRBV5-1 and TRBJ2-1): KAGVTQTPRYLIKTRGQQVTLSCSPISGHRSVSWYQQTPGQGLQFLFEYFSETQRNKGNFPGRFSGRQFSNSRSEMNVSTLELGDSALYLCASSWGQANYNEQFFGPGTRLTVL.

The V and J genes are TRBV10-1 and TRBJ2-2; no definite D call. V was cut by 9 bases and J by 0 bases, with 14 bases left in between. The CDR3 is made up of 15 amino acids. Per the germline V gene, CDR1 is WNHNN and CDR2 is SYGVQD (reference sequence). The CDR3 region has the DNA TGCGCCAGTACTCCGGGCCAGGCGAACACCGGGGAGCTGTTTTTT. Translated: CASTPGQANTGELFF.

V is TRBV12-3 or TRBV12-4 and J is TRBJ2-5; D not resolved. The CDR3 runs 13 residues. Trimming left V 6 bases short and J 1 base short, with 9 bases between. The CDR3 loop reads CASSRISQETQYF. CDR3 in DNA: TGTGCCAGCAGCCGAATCAGCCAAGAGACCCAGTACTTC.

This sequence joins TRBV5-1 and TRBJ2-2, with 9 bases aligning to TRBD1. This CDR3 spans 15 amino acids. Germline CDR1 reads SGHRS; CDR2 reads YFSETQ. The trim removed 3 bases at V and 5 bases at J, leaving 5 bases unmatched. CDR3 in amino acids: CASSSGTGFTGELFF. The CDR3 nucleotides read TGCGCCAGCAGCTCCGGGACAGGGTTTACCGGGGAGCTGTTTTTT.

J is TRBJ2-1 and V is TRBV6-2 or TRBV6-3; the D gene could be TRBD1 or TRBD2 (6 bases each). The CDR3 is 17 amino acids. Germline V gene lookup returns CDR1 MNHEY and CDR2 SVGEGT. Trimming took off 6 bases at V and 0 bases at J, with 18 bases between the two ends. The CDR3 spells CASSHEGGGSSYNEQFF. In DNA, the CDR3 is TGTGCCAGCAGCCACGAGGGGGGCGGTAGCTCCTACAATGAGCAGTTCTTC.

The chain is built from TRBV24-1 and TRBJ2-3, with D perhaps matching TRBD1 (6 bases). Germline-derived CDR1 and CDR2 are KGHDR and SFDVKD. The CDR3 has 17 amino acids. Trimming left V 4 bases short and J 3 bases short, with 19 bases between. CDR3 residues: CATSERTAKVITDTQYF. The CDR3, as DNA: TGTGCCACCAGTGAAAGGACAGCGAAAGTAATTACAGATACGCAGTATTTT.

The DNA of the CDR3 is TGTGCCACCAGCAGAGTTGGGTACGAGCAGTACTTC. It codes for CATSRVGYEQYF. The chain recombines TRBV15 with TRBJ2-7; the D is unclear. This CDR3 region has 12 residues. The V gene lost 1 base and the J gene lost 4 bases, with 5 bases spanning the gap. Germline V lookup: CDR1 LNHNV, CDR2 YYDKDF (reference sequence).

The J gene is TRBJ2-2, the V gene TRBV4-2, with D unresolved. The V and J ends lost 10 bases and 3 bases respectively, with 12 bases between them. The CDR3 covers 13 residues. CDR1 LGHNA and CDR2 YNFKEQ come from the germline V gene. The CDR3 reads CAIGAADTGELFF. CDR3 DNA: TGTGCCATCGGCGCCGCGGACACCGGGGAGCTGTTTTTT.

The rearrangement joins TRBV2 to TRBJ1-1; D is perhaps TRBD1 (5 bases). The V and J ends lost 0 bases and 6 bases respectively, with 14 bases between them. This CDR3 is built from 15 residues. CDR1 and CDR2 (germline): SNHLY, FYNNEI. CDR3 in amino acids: CASSEASPGVSEAFF. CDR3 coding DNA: TGTGCCAGCAGTGAAGCCTCCCCGGGGGTATCTGAAGCTTTCTTT.

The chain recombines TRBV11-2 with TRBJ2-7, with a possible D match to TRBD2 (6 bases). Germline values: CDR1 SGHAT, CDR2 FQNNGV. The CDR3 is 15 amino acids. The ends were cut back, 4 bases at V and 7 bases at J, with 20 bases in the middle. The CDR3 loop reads CASSSNPRGNEEQYF. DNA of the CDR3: TGTGCCAGCAGCTCCAACCCCCGGGGGAACGAGGAGCAGTACTTC.

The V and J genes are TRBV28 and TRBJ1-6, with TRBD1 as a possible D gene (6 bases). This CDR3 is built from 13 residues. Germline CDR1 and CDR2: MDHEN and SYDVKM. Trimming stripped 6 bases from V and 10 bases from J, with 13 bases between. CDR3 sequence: CASRMTGLSPLHF. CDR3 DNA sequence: TGTGCCAGCAGAATGACAGGATTATCACCCCTCCACTTT.

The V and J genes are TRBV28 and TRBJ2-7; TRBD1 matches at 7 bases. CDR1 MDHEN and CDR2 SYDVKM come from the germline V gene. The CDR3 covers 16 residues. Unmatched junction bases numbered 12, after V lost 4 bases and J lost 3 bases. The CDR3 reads CASSSPPAGGLYEQYF. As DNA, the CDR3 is TGTGCCAGCAGTTCTCCCCCGGCAGGGGGTCTCTACGAGCAGTACTTC. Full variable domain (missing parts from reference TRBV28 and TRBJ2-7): DVKVTQSSRYLVKRTGEKVFLECVQDMDHENMFWYRQDPGLGLRLIYFSYDVKMKEKGDIPEGYSVSREKKERFSLILESASTNQTSMYLCASSSPPAGGLYEQYFGPGTRLTVT.

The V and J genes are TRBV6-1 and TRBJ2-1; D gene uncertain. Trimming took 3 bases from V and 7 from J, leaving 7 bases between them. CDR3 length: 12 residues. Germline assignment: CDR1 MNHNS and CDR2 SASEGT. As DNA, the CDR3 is TGTGCCAGCAGTGATGTTAGGAATGAGCAGTTCTTC. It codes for CASSDVRNEQFF.

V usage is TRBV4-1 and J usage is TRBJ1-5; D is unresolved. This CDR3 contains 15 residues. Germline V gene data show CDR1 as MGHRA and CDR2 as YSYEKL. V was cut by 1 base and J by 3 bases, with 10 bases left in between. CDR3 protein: CASSQVGGFNQPQHF. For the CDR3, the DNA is TGCGCCAGCAGCCAAGTCGGAGGTTTCAATCAGCCCCAGCATTTT.